This T cell receptor (beta chain) was sequenced in a study of T cell changes during pregnancy in multiple sclerosis. This CDR3 spans 16 amino acids. CDR1 and CDR2 (germline): MNHEY, SVGAGI. V was clipped by 2 bases and J by 1 base; unmatched bases: 4. The method was immunoSEQ multiplex PCR; TCRdb's version includes in-frame clones alone and lacks a portion of them. Counted here are tens of thousands of clones, approximately 92% occurring once; the ten biggest clones make up around 2%. V is TRBV6-5 and J is TRBJ2-2, with 7 bases lining up with TRBD2. This receptor was obtained from a female donor with multiple sclerosis, enrolled in a pregnancy study. The source was peripheral blood, collected in the second trimester of pregnancy. CDR3 sequence: CASSYLPSGNTGELFF. The CDR3 DNA reads as TGTGCCAGCAGTTACCTGCCTAGCGGGAACACCGGGGAGCTGTTTTTT.